This T cell receptor (beta chain) was observed in a study of T-cell reconstitution after alpha-beta-depleted transplantation in children. Construction of the TCRbeta library involved unique molecular identifiers. TCRdb reprocessed the PCR reads via MiXCR and lists one record per CDR3 protein. The profile covers 800,000 to 1,000,000 distinct CDR3 sequences, with less than 30% appearing a single time and around 30% taken by the ten largest. Study results and caveats: Some patients owed their high day-60 TCRbeta diversity to surviving recipient T cells and thymic progenitors. Expanded graft clones, several hundred of them, were reportedly the source of alpha-beta T cells about two months after transplant. The authors attributed T-cell counts and diversity one year after transplant mostly to newly produced T cells.

The CDR3 covers 14 residues. Germline V gives CDR1 SQVTM, CDR2 ANQGSEA. Trimming cost V 6 bases and J 0 bases, with 11 bases left between them. This clonotype was detected only a few times. Antigen unknown. This chain uses TRBV29-1 with TRBJ1-4, with D hard to call. The clonotype originates from a boy under two years old who had a stem cell transplant for SCID, so the T cells may come from the graft donor. This material consisted of PBMCs, mostly from graft donor cells, taken 360 days after TCRalphabeta/CD19-depleted stem cell transplant. The CDR3 sequence: CSVLTRATNEKLFF. CDR3 nucleotides: TGCAGCGTCTTGACCCGGGCAACTAATGAAAAACTGTTTTTT. The whole variable domain, remainder taken from reference TRBV29-1 and TRBJ1-4, is SAVISQKPSRDICQRGTSLTIQCQVDSQVTMMFWYRQQPGQSLTLIATANQGSEATYESGFVIDKFPISRPNLTFSTLTVSNMSPEDSSIYLCSVLTRATNEKLFFGSGTQLSVL.